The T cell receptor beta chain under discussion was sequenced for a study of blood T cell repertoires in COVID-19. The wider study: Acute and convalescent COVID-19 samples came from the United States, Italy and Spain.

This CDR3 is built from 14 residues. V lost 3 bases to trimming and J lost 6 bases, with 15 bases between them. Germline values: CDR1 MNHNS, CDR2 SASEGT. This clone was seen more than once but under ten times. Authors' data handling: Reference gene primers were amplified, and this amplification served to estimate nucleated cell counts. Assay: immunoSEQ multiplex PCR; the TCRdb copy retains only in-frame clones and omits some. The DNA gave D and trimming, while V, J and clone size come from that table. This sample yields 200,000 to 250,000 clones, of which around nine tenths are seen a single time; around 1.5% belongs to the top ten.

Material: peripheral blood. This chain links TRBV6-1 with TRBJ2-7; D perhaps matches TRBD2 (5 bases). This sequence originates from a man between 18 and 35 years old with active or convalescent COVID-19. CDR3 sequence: CASSDPWRVGEQYF. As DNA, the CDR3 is TGTGCCAGCAGTGACCCCTGGCGGGTTGGCGAGCAGTACTTC.